This entry lists 20 T cell receptor beta chains sequenced from one sample in a study of cytomegalovirus exposure and HLA in healthy donors. Primers for the PCR totalled 60 Vbeta and 13 Jbeta. Method: immunoSEQ multiplex PCR; TCRdb's copy keeps in-frame clones and lacks some. The data contain 130,000 to 150,000 clones, around 80% of them singletons. Sequencing used PBMCs. The origin of the receptors is a female donor in good health and CMV-seronegative.

For this clone: Other DNA sequences from this sample encode an identical CDR3 as well. The chain carries TRBV27 and TRBJ2-7, with 11 bases matching TRBD2. Trimming cost V 6 bases and J 1 base; bases outside gene matches: 5. The germline CDR1 and CDR2 sequences are MNHEY and SMNVEV (reference sequence). This CDR3 region has 15 residues. The CDR3 DNA follows: TGTGCCAGCAGCCTATTAGCGGGAGGGTCCTACGAGCAGTACTTC. It yields the protein CASSLLAGGSYEQYF.

The sample holds a few counts of this clone. V gene TRBV2 combines with J gene TRBJ1-1; TRBD1 aligns across 7 bases. The trim removed 7 bases at V and 0 bases at J, leaving 8 bases unmatched. This CDR3 is built from 15 residues. The germline V gene encodes CDR1 SNHLY and CDR2 FYNNEI. The CDR3 region has the DNA TGTGCCAGCAATCCCCGACAGGGTCTGAACACTGAAGCTTTCTTT. This codes for CASNPRQGLNTEAFF.

This rearrangement joins TRBV15 to TRBJ2-3; D may be TRBD1 (6 bases). V was shortened by 3 bases and J by 6 bases, with 13 bases between the two germline ends. This CDR3 is 14 amino acids long. Germline CDR1 is LNHNV and CDR2 is YYDKDF (reference sequence). The CDR3 is CATSSGDNPDTQYF. In DNA, the CDR3 is TGTGCCACCAGCAGTGGGGACAACCCGGATACGCAGTATTTT.

This rearrangement joins TRBV7-9 to TRBJ1-4; TRBD1 aligns across 8 bases. CDR1 and CDR2 (germline): SEHNR, FQNEAQ (reference sequence). This CDR3 spans 16 amino acids. V trimming: 3 bases; J trimming: 8 bases; junction bases outside the gene matches: 11. DNA of the CDR3: TGTGCCAGCAGCTTGGGACAGGCTCACACTCGGGAAAAACTGTTTTTT. Residues: CASSLGQAHTREKLFF.

The table lists this clone with a few counts. The chain recombines TRBV18 with TRBJ1-6; D remains ambiguous. Germline V CDR1 and CDR2: KGHSH, LQKENI. V was pared by 3 bases and J by 3 bases, with 12 bases between. The CDR3 covers 16 residues. DNA of the CDR3: TGTGCCAGCTCACCGGCCGGGGAACTCTATAATTCACCCCTCCACTTT. Residues: CASSPAGELYNSPLHF.

The rearrangement joins TRBV6-1 to TRBJ1-1; 10 bases match TRBD1. The V gene end was trimmed by 8 bases and the J gene end by 3 bases; junction bases not matched to a gene: 6. Germline V gene sequence: CDR1 MNHNS, CDR2 SASEGT. This CDR3 is built from 14 residues. CDR3 region: CASGRDRGDTEAFF. In nucleotides, the CDR3 is TGTGCCAGCGGCCGGGACAGGGGAGACACTGAAGCTTTCTTT.

The chain carries TRBV5-6 and TRBJ2-1, with D maybe TRBD1 (5 bases). V lost 7 bases and J lost 3, with 20 bases in between. CDR1 and CDR2 from the germline V gene are SGHDT and YYEEEE. CDR3 length: 16 residues. This CDR3 reads CASSPVRTRYYNEQFF. The CDR3 nucleotides are TGTGCCAGCTCCCCAGTCAGGACAAGATACTACAATGAGCAGTTCTTC.

This clone has only one observation. The rearrangement links TRBV28 to TRBJ2-7, with 7 bases that match TRBD1. Germline V gene lookup returns CDR1 MDHEN and CDR2 SYDVKM. The ends lost 5 bases at V and 7 bases at J; junction bases unmatched: 5. The CDR3 totals 12 residues. The CDR3 is CASSGTVGEQYF. The CDR3 DNA reads TGTGCCAGCAGTGGGACAGTTGGGGAGCAGTACTTC. The full variable domain, with the rest looked up from reference TRBV28 and TRBJ2-7, is DVKVTQSSRYLVKRTGEKVFLECVQDMDHENMFWYRQDPGLGLRLIYFSYDVKMKEKGDIPEGYSVSREKKERFSLILESASTNQTSMYLCASSGTVGEQYFGPGTRLTVT.

The chain carries TRBV7-9 and TRBJ1-5; 12 nucleotides line up with TRBD1. Germline V CDR1 and CDR2: SEHNR, FQNEAQ (reference sequence). The CDR3 has 17 amino acids. CDR3 sequence: CSVASGQGARRNQPQHF. In DNA, the CDR3 is TGTTCCGTAGCGTCGGGACAGGGGGCAAGACGGAATCAGCCCCAGCATTTT. Combining the CDR3 with reference TRBV7-9 and TRBJ1-5 gives the whole variable domain DTGVSQNPRHKITKRGQNVTFRCDPISEHNRLYWYRQTLGQGPEFLTYFQNEAQLEKSRLLSDRFSAERPKGSFSTLEIQRTEQGDSAMYLCSVASGQGARRNQPQHFGDGTRLSIL.

The rearrangement links TRBV6-5 to TRBJ2-2; the match to TRBD1 covers 7 bases. The CDR3 has 16 amino acids. V gave up 0 bases and J gave up 2 bases; unmatched junction bases: 3. CDR1 MNHEY and CDR2 SVGAGI come from the germline V gene. CDR3 sequence (DNA): TGTGCCAGCAGTTACTCAAAGGGGGCAAACACCGGGGAGCTGTTTTTT. Protein sequence: CASSYSKGANTGELFF.

CDR3 protein: CASSLGDYDTQYF. CDR3 bases: TGTGCCAGCAGCTTAGGGGACTATGATACGCAGTATTTT. The rearrangement uses TRBV7-9 and TRBJ2-3, with TRBD2 matching over 7 bases. V lost 1 base, J lost 6 bases, and 1 base stayed unmatched. The length of the CDR3 is 13 residues. Germline assignment: CDR1 SEHNR and CDR2 FQNEAQ (reference sequence).

The CDR3 DNA follows: TGCGCCAGCAGCCCCGGGACAGGTGATCAGCCCCAGCATTTT. Its protein product is CASSPGTGDQPQHF. The genes are TRBV10-2 and TRBJ1-5; 8 bases line up with TRBD1. CDR1 WSHSY and CDR2 SAAADI come from the germline V gene. The CDR3 spans 14 residues. J gave up 5 bases and V 6 bases, and 6 bases lay outside the gene matches.

The gene calls are TRBV30 and TRBJ1-6; D is ambiguous. Per germline, CDR1 GTSNPN and CDR2 SVGIG (reference sequence). CDR3 size: 13 residues. The V and J ends lost 0 bases and 10 bases respectively, with 10 bases between them. CDR3 sequence (DNA): TGTGCCTGGAGTGTGGTAGAACGGTCACCCCTCCACTTT. This codes for CAWSVVERSPLHF.

This chain joins TRBV9 and TRBJ2-3; D call uncertain. This CDR3 comprises 13 residues. Trimming pared 2 bases from V and 3 bases from J, leaving 7 bases between. CDR1 and CDR2 (germline): SGDLS, YYNGEE. The CDR3 loop is CASSVRQTDTQYF. The CDR3 nucleotides read TGTGCCAGCAGCGTCCGTCAGACAGATACGCAGTATTTT. Full variable domain (outside the CDR3, taken from reference TRBV9 and TRBJ2-3): DSGVTQTPKHLITATGQRVTLRCSPRSGDLSVYWYQQSLDQGLQFLIQYYNGEERAKGNILERFSAQQFPDLHSELNLSSLELGDSALYFCASSVRQTDTQYFGPGTRLTVL.

V and J are TRBV14 and TRBJ2-5; TRBD2 matches 7 bases. V trimming: 3 bases; J trimming: 12 bases; junction bases outside the gene matches: 7. The CDR3 loop spans 12 amino acids. Germline assignment: CDR1 SGHDN and CDR2 FVKESK. The CDR3 is CASSHPRGREYF. As DNA, the CDR3 is TGTGCCAGCAGCCACCCTCGGGGGAGGGAGTACTTC. Combining the CDR3 with reference TRBV14 and TRBJ2-5 gives the whole variable domain EAGVTQFPSHSVIEKGQTVTLRCDPISGHDNLYWYRRVMGKEIKFLLHFVKESKQDESGMPNNRFLAERTGGTYSTLKVQPAELEDSGVYFCASSHPRGREYFGPGTRLLVL.

In its sample, this clone was seen a few times. The gene calls are TRBV28 and TRBJ2-7; possibly TRBD1 for D (5 bases). Germline assignment: CDR1 MDHEN and CDR2 SYDVKM. CDR3 length equals 14 residues. Between the trimmed V and J ends, which lost 5 bases and 7 bases, there was a span of 18 bases. Here the CDR3 DNA reads TGTGCCAGCAGTGGGGCCTCGGGCCTCCGGGAGCAGTACTTC. It translates to CASSGASGLREQYF.

The chain has TRBV30 and TRBJ1-5; 8 bases map to TRBD1. V gave up 2 bases and J gave up 1 base; unmatched junction bases: 13. CDR1 is GTSNPN, CDR2 SVGIG, per germline (reference sequence). The CDR3 runs to 18 residues. CDR3 sequence (DNA): TGTGCCTGGAGTAGGCAAGGAGGCCAGGGGGCAAGCAATCAGCCCCAGCATTTT. As protein: CAWSRQGGQGASNQPQHF. Based on the CDR3 plus reference TRBV30 and TRBJ1-5, the full variable domain is SQTIHQWPATLVQPVGSPLSLECTVEGTSNPNLYWYRQAAGRGLQLLFYSVGIGQISSEVPQNLSASRPQDRQFILSSKKLLLSDSGFYLCAWSRQGGQGASNQPQHFGDGTRLSIL.

A word on this clone: The junction departs from germline at one end; a sequencing error may be responsible. Different DNA sequences within this sample yield the same CDR3. The chain couples TRBV19 to TRBJ1-3, with D unclear. Germline lookup yields CDR1 LNHDA and CDR2 SQIVND (reference sequence). The CDR3 extends over 14 amino acids. As DNA, the CDR3 is TGTGCCAGTAGTAACCCGCTAAGAGGAAATACCATATATTTT. Translated: CASSNPLRGNTIYF.

This rearrangement joins TRBV13 to TRBJ1-2; TRBD1 matches at 8 bases. In germline, CDR1 is PRHDT, CDR2 FYEKMQ (reference sequence). V dropped 5 bases and J dropped 2; count of bases not matched to a gene: 4. The CDR3 is made up of 14 amino acids. This CDR3 is CASSTYRGNYGYTF. The CDR3 nucleotides are TGTGCCAGCAGCACCTACAGGGGGAACTATGGCTACACCTTC. Full variable domain (outside the CDR3, taken from reference TRBV13 and TRBJ1-2): AAGVIQSPRHLIKEKRETATLKCYPIPRHDTVYWYQQGPGQDPQFLISFYEKMQSDKGSIPDRFSAQQFSDYHSELNMSSLELGDSALYFCASSTYRGNYGYTFGSGTRLTVV.

The chain uses TRBV19 and TRBJ1-1; 7 bases match TRBD1. CDR1 is LNHDA, CDR2 SQIVND, per germline (reference sequence). The CDR3 runs 15 residues. V was clipped by 4 bases and J by 0 bases; unmatched bases: 5. The CDR3 spells CASSTRTGMNTEAFF. The CDR3 DNA reads as TGTGCCAGTAGTACCCGGACAGGAATGAACACTGAAGCTTTCTTT.